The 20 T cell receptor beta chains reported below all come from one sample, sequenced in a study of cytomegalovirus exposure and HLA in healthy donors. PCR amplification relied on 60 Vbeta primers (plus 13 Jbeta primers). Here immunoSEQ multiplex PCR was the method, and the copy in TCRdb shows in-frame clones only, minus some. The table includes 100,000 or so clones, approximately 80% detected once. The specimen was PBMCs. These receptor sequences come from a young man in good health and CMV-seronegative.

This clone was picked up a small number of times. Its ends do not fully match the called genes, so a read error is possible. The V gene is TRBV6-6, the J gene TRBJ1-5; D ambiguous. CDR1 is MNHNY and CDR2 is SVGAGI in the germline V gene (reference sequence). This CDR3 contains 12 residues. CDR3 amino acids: CASRISNQPQHF. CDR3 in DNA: TGTGCCAGCAGGATTAGCAATCAACCCCAGCATTTT.

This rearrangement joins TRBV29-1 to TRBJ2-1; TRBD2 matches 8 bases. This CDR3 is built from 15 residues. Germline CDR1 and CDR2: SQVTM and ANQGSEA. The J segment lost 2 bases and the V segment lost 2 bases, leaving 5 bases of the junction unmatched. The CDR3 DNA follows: TGCAGCGTTGAACTAGCGGGCAAAACCTACAATGAGCAGTTCTTC. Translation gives CSVELAGKTYNEQFF.

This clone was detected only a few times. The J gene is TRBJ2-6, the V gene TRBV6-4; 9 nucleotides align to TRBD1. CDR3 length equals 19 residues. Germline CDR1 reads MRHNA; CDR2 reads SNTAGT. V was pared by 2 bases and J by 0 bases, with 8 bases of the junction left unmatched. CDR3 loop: CASSDGWGQGGSGANVLTF. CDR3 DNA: TGTGCCAGCAGTGACGGGTGGGGACAGGGAGGCTCTGGGGCCAACGTCCTGACTTTC.

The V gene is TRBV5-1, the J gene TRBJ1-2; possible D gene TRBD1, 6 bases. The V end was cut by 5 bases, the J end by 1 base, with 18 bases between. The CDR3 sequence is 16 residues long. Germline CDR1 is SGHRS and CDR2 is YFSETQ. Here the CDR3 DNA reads TGCGCCAGCAGAGGCCCGTCGGGGGGCTATAACTATGGCTACACCTTC. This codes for CASRGPSGGYNYGYTF.

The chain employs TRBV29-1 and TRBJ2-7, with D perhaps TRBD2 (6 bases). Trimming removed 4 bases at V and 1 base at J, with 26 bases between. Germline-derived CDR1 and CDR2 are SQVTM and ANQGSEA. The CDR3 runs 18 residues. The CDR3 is CSVVDSKAVLALSYEQYF. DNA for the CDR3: TGCAGCGTTGTCGATAGTAAAGCGGTCCTAGCGCTTTCCTACGAGCAGTACTTC.

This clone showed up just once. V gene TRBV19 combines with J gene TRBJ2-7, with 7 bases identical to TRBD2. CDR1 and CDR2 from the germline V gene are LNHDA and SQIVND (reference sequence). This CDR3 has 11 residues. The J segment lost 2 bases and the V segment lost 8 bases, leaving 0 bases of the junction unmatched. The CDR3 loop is CASAGAYEQYF. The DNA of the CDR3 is TGTGCCAGTGCGGGGGCCTACGAGCAGTACTTC.

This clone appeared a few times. Here the CDR3 reads CASLDGGYGNQPQHF. For the CDR3, the DNA is TGTGCCAGTTTAGATGGGGGGTACGGCAATCAGCCCCAGCATTTT. The J gene is TRBJ1-5, the V gene TRBV19, with D tentatively TRBD1 (5 bases). V was pared by 8 bases and J by 2 bases, with 16 bases between. The CDR3 length is 15 residues. Germline CDR1 LNHDA, CDR2 SQIVND (reference sequence).

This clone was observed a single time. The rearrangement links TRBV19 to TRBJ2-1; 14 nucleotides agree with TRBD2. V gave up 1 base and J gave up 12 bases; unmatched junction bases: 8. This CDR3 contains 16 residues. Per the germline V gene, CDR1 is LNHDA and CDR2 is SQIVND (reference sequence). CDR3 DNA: TGTGCCAGTAGTATAGGATACCGACTAGCGGGAGGGGGGCAGTTCTTC. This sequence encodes CASSIGYRLAGGGQFF.

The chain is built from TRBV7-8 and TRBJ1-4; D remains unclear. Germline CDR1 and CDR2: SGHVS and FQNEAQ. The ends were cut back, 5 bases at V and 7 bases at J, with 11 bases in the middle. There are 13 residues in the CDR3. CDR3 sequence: CASSPTGSEKLFF. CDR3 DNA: TGTGCCAGCAGCCCGACGGGGAGTGAAAAACTGTTTTTT.

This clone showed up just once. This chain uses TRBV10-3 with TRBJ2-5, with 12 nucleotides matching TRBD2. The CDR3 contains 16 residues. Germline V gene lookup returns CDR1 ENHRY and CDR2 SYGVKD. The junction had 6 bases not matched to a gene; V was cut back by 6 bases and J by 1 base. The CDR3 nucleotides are TGTGCCATCAGGAGGACTAGCGGGGACCCCCAAGAGACCCAGTACTTC. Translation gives CAIRRTSGDPQETQYF.

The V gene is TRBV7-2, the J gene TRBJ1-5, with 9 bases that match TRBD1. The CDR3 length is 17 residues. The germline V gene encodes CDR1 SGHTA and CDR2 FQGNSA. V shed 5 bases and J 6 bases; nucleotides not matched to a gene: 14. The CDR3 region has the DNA TGTGCCAGCAGCCCGCACCAAACAGGGGGCTCGGGTCAGCCCCAGCATTTT. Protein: CASSPHQTGGSGQPQHF.

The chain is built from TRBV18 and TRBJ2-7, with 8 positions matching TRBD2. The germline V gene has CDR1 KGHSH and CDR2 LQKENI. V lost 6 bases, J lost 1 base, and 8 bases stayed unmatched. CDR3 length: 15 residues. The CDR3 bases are TGTGCCAGCTCGTCGGGTGCGGGGGGTTCCTACGAGCAGTACTTC. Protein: CASSSGAGGSYEQYF.

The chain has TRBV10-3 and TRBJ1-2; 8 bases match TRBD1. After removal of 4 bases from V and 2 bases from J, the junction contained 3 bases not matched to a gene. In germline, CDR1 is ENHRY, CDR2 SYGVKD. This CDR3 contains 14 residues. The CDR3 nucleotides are TGTGCCATCAGTGGGACAGGGAGCAACTATGGCTACACCTTC. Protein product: CAISGTGSNYGYTF.

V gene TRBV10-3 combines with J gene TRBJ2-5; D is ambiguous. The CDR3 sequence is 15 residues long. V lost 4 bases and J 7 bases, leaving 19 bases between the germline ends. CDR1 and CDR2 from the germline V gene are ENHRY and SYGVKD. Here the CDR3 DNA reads TGTGCCATCAGTGTTGGGCTGCAAAAAAAGAGGACCCAGTACTTC. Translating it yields CAISVGLQKKRTQYF.

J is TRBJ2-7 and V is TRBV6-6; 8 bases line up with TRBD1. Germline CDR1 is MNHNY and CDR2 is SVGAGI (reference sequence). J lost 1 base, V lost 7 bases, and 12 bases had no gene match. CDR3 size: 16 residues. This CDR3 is CASTGQGLVWSYEQYF. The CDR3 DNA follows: TGTGCCAGCACTGGACAGGGATTAGTTTGGTCCTACGAGCAGTACTTC.

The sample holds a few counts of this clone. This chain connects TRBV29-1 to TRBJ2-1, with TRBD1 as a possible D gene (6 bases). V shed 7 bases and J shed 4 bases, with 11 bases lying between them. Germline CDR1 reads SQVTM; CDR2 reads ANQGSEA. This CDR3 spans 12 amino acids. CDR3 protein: CSGTVSYNEQFF. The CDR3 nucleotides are TGCAGCGGGACAGTGTCATACAATGAGCAGTTCTTC.

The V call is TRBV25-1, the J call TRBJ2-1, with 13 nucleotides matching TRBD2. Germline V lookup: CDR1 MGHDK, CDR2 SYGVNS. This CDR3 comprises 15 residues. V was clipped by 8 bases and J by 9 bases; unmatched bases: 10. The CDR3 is CASGGPTSGRFEQFF. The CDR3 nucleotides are TGTGCCAGCGGGGGGCCGACTAGCGGGAGGTTTGAGCAGTTCTTC. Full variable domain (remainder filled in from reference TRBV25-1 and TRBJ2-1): EADIYQTPRYLVIGTGKKITLECSQTMGHDKMYWYQQDPGMELHLIHYSYGVNSTEKGDLSSESTVSRIRTEHFPLTLESARPSHTSQYLCASGGPTSGRFEQFFGPGTRLTVL.

CDR3 sequence reads: CASSGGRRSYEQYF. The CDR3 DNA sequence: TGTGCCAGCAGCGGGGGACGGCGCTCCTACGAGCAGTACTTC. V and J are TRBV6-5 and TRBJ2-7; tentatively, D is TRBD2 (6 bases). The V end was cut by 6 bases, the J end by 0 bases, with 12 bases between. The CDR3 spans 14 residues. From germline, CDR1 is MNHEY and CDR2 SVGAGI.

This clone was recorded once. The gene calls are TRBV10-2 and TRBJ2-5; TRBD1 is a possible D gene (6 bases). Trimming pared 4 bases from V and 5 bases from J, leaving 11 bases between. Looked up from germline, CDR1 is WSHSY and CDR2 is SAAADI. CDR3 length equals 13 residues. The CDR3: CASSGTGLETQYF. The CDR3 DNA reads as TGCGCCAGCAGTGGAACAGGGCTTGAGACCCAGTACTTC.

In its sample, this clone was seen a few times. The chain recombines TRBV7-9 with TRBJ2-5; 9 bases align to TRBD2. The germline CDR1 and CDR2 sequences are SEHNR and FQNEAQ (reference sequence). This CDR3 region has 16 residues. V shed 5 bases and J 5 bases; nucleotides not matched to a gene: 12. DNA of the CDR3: TGTGCCAGCAGCACCCCTGGGCGGGGGGGCGGTGAGACCCAGTACTTC. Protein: CASSTPGRGGGETQYF. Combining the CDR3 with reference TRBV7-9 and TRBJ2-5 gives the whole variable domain DTGVSQNPRHKITKRGQNVTFRCDPISEHNRLYWYRQTLGQGPEFLTYFQNEAQLEKSRLLSDRFSAERPKGSFSTLEIQRTEQGDSAMYLCASSTPGRGGGETQYFGPGTRLLVL.